This TCR beta chain was identified during a study of OX40 agonist ivuxolimab in advanced cancers. Study results and caveats: Averaging showed that CD8+ T cells had more expanded clones than CD4+ did. Antigens targeted by the expanded peripheral T cells were not determined. With doses of 0.1 to 3.0 mg/kg, CD4+ and CD8+ blood T cells had undergone clonal expansion by week 6.

Using immunoSEQ multiplex PCR, the repertoire was profiled, and TCRdb retains in-frame clones only, with some absent. The sample gives 96,000 or so clones, approximately 84% of which show up once; less than 6% is in the top ten. Notes on this clone: What it recognizes is unknown.

Germline lookup yields CDR1 SGHNT and CDR2 YYREEE (reference sequence). The CDR3 sequence is 14 residues long. Trimming shortened V by 0 bases and J by 5 bases, and 11 bases separated the two germline ends. V usage is TRBV5-4 and J usage is TRBJ1-2; TRBD1 is a possible D gene (6 bases). The material sequenced was CD4+ or CD8+ T cells sorted from blood, taken in a trial of the OX40 agonist ivuxolimab. This sequence was found in an adult with an advanced solid tumor such as melanoma, head and neck, liver or kidney cancer. CDR3 residues: CASSLGTVPYGYTF. As DNA, the CDR3 is TGTGCCAGCAGCTTGGGGACAGTCCCATATGGCTACACCTTC.